These T cell receptor beta chains were read from a single sample in a study of control samples from healthy donors and cancer patients. Profiling relied on immunoSEQ multiplex PCR, and the TCRdb table lists in-frame clones only, not all of them. The sample lists about 150,000 clones, approximately 93% seen once, with approximately 2.5% in the top ten. Sequenced input: blood. The receptor set was obtained from a man aged 50 to 59 in good health. Both conserved end residues are trimmed from each CDR3.

V gene	J gene	CDR3 protein
TRBV11-1	TRBJ1-6	ASSLGTGGSPLH
TRBV7-2	TRBJ1-5	ASSWTGNNQPQH
TRBV9	TRBJ1-4	ASSPSTGRIEKLF
TRBV7-3	TRBJ2-3	ASSLGQITDTQY
TRBV19	TRBJ1-5	ASSMLGVSNQPQH
TRBV28	TRBJ2-4	ASTNSGSRVNIQY
TRBV9	TRBJ2-2	ASSVTATGELF
TRBV15	TRBJ2-1	ATSRGAGGSYNEQF
TRBV15	TRBJ2-2	ATSRSGRTGELF
TRBV12-3/TRBV12-4	TRBJ2-7	ATGTNYEQY
TRBV2	TRBJ1-5	ASSDTGSGNQPQH
TRBV2	TRBJ2-5	ASSERGLGTQY
TRBV3-1/TRBV3-2	TRBJ2-1	ASSQPPKRERQF
TRBV28	TRBJ2-1	ASSRGSRYNEQF
TRBV25-1	TRBJ2-1	ASSPKGGYNEQF
TRBV7-9	TRBJ1-1	ASSLAPAGRAF
TRBV18	TRBJ1-5	ASSPSIDQPQH
TRBV5-5	TRBJ2-2	ASSSGLGANTGELF
TRBV4-2	TRBJ2-4	ASSQGLAKNIQY
TRBV24-1	TRBJ2-7	ATSEKGNYEQY
TRBV10-3	TRBJ1-5	AISEMGRINQPQH
TRBV28	TRBJ1-2	ASSLGGGHGYT
TRBV5-6	TRBJ2-7	ASSLRASGLRNEQY
TRBV7-9	TRBJ2-5	ASSLGTGSSETQY
TRBV4-1	TRBJ1-6	ASSQEYDNSPLH
TRBV11-3	TRBJ2-2	ASSLDGGINTGELF
TRBV6-1	TRBJ2-2	ASSEGNRALNTGELF
TRBV2	TRBJ1-1	ASSKTADTEAF
TRBV11-2	TRBJ2-1	ASSLVAYSSYNEQF
TRBV10-3	TRBJ2-7	AISDPYEQY
TRBV4-1	TRBJ1-1	ASSQEGGPDTEAF
TRBV27	TRBJ2-3	ASSETPGLGTDTQY
TRBV19	TRBJ2-7	ASTDRGEYEQY
TRBV11-2	TRBJ2-7	ASSLVPSGISYEQY
TRBV20-1	TRBJ2-7	SASPMGGAGPYEQY
TRBV20-1	TRBJ1-4	SASRPGANEKLF
TRBV18	TRBJ2-1	ASSNDRGHYYNEQF
TRBV2	TRBJ1-1	ASSLWQNTEAF
TRBV6-6	TRBJ2-7	ASSYNGYEQY
TRBV18	TRBJ2-3	ASSGKAGGREDTQY
TRBV2	TRBJ2-1	ASSEAVKGWEQF
TRBV28	TRBJ1-3	ASSLAGGGPGNTIY
TRBV27	TRBJ2-2	ASKKVVTGELF
TRBV6-6	TRBJ2-2	AGGLVTGELF
TRBV12-3/TRBV12-4	TRBJ2-7	ASSLLGGEQY
TRBV28	TRBJ2-7	ASIAGTGPYEQY
TRBV4-1	TRBJ2-3	ASSQDPSGKIDTQY
TRBV12-3/TRBV12-4	TRBJ1-1	ASSPMNTEAF
TRBV19	TRBJ2-2	ASSPRTGFGTGELF
TRBV19	TRBJ2-3	ASAGTGPDTQY
TRBV7-9	TRBJ2-7	ASSLGTVSYEQY